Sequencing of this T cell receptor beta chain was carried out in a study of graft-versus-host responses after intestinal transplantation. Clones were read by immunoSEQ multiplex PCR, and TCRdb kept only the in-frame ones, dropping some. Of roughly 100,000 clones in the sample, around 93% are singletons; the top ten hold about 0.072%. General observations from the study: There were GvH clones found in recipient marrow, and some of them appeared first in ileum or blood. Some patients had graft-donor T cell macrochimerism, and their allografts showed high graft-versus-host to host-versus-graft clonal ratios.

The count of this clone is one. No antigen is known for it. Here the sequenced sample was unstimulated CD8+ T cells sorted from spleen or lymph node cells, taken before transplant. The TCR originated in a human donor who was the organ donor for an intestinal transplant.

CDR3 region: CASSVEAGGQPQHF. The CDR3 nucleotides are TGTGCCAGCAGTGTAGAGGCCGGCGGTCAGCCCCAGCATTTT. This chain joins TRBV2 and TRBJ1-5; D gene uncertain. Germline CDR1 is SNHLY and CDR2 is FYNNEI. This CDR3 is built from 14 residues. Trimming pared 4 bases from V and 6 bases from J, leaving 13 bases between.